Included here is one T cell receptor beta chain sequence, with context. Its matching antigen is unknown. The CDR3 extends over 16 amino acids. This entry belongs to a study of CD4 T cells in relation to SARS-CoV-2 and coronaviruses. In the study overall: TCR beta CDR3s were sequenced after 10-day antigen culture of PBMCs.

Overall study findings and caveats: Crossreactive clones expanded significantly less to SARS-CoV-2 than monoreactive clones.

Using immunoSEQ multiplex PCR, the repertoire was profiled, and TCRdb retains in-frame clones only, with some absent. The sample carries 30,000 to 40,000 clones, roughly 73% recorded once. The sequencing sample was made of memory CD4+ T cells from PBMCs, cultured in vitro. The receptor was isolated from an adult with COVID-19. V usage is TRBV12-2 and J usage is TRBJ1-5; the table's D call, TRBD1, was not checked against the DNA. TRBV12-2 is shown as a pseudogene. The CDR3 nucleotides are TGTGCAAGTCGCTTAGGGAGACAGGGGCACAATCAGCCCCAGCATTTT. Residues: CASRLGRQGHNQPQHF.